A selection of T cell receptor beta chains follows, all from one sample in a study of Ad26.COV2.S vaccination and SARS-CoV-2 variants. The table came from immunoSEQ multiplex PCR; TCRdb's copy has only in-frame clones and leaves some out. This sample has 300,000 to 400,000 clones, with around 86% found just once. Specimen: peripheral blood, collected in a trial of Ad26.COV2.S vaccine versus placebo. These TCRs come from a person aged 18 to 59 who received the Ad26.COV2.S COVID-19 vaccine or a placebo. CDR3s include the opening cysteine and the closing phenylalanine or tryptophan. The order of the fields is D gene, V gene, J gene, clone size, CDR3 DNA, CDR3 protein. D genes are given only for firm matches. Clone size is stated in some rows and not others, as once, few, many or a class when expanded.

d_call: TRBD1; v_call: TRBV7-9; j_call: TRBJ1-2; clone_size: NA; cdr3_nt: TGTGCCAGCAGCTTAGTGGCAGGGGGTAGGGATGGCTACACCTTC; cdr3_aa: CASSLVAGGRDGYTF
d_call: NA; v_call: TRBV7-8; j_call: TRBJ2-7; clone_size: NA; cdr3_nt: TGTGCCAGCAGCTTAGGAGCACCGATCCAGGGCTACGAGCAGTACTTC; cdr3_aa: CASSLGAPIQGYEQYF
d_call: NA; v_call: TRBV10-3; j_call: TRBJ1-6; clone_size: NA; cdr3_nt: TGTGCCATCAGTGAGTCGGCGCCGTATAATTCACCCCTCCACTTT; cdr3_aa: CAISESAPYNSPLHF
d_call: NA; v_call: TRBV3-1/TRBV3-2; j_call: TRBJ1-3; clone_size: once; cdr3_nt: TGTGCCAGCAGCACCTCTGGAAACACCATATATTTT; cdr3_aa: CASSTSGNTIYF
d_call: NA; v_call: TRBV3-1/TRBV3-2; j_call: TRBJ1-1; clone_size: NA; cdr3_nt: TGTGCCAGCAGCCAAGTGAGGGTGAGGTCTGAAGCTTTCTTT; cdr3_aa: CASSQVRVRSEAFF
d_call: NA; v_call: TRBV7-6; j_call: TRBJ2-7; clone_size: NA; cdr3_nt: TGTGCCAGCAGCTTAAGTATGGAGTCTGGCGAGCAGTACTTC; cdr3_aa: CASSLSMESGEQYF
d_call: NA; v_call: TRBV6-2/TRBV6-3; j_call: TRBJ2-3; clone_size: NA; cdr3_nt: TGTGCCAGCAGTGGACTGCTGGGGAGAGATACGCAGTATTTT; cdr3_aa: CASSGLLGRDTQYF
d_call: TRBD1; v_call: TRBV6-5; j_call: TRBJ1-2; clone_size: NA; cdr3_nt: TGTGCCAGCAGTAAACAGGGGGCGCGGGGCTACACCTTC; cdr3_aa: CASSKQGARGYTF
d_call: NA; v_call: TRBV6-5; j_call: TRBJ1-2; clone_size: NA; cdr3_nt: TGTGCCAGCAGTTTTTCAGGGAGCTATGGCTACACCTTC; cdr3_aa: CASSFSGSYGYTF
d_call: NA; v_call: TRBV30; j_call: TRBJ1-4; clone_size: few; cdr3_nt: TGTGCCTCCTACGCCGGGCCAATCCCATCCCCTGAAAAACTGTTTTTT; cdr3_aa: CASYAGPIPSPEKLFF
d_call: NA; v_call: TRBV9; j_call: TRBJ1-1; clone_size: NA; cdr3_nt: TGTGCCAGCAGCGTAGCGGCCTCCAGGGATGCATCTTTCTTT; cdr3_aa: CASSVAASRDASFF
d_call: NA; v_call: TRBV7-2; j_call: TRBJ1-2; clone_size: NA; cdr3_nt: TGTGCCAGCAGCTTCGGCAGGAACTATGGCTACACCTTC; cdr3_aa: CASSFGRNYGYTF
d_call: NA; v_call: TRBV3-1/TRBV3-2; j_call: TRBJ2-5; clone_size: NA; cdr3_nt: TGTGCCAGCAGCCCCAGCGGGTCCCAAGAGACCCAGTACTTC; cdr3_aa: CASSPSGSQETQYF
d_call: NA; v_call: TRBV11-1; j_call: TRBJ1-2; clone_size: NA; cdr3_nt: TGTGCCAGCAGTTTGGAGGCAGGGGATCACTATGGCTACACCTTC; cdr3_aa: CASSLEAGDHYGYTF
d_call: NA; v_call: TRBV6-2/TRBV6-3; j_call: TRBJ2-6; clone_size: many; cdr3_nt: TGTGCCAGCAGTTACTCCAGCTCTGGGGCCAACGTCCTGACTTTC; cdr3_aa: CASSYSSSGANVLTF
d_call: TRBD2; v_call: TRBV6-4; j_call: TRBJ2-2; clone_size: few; cdr3_nt: TGTGCCAGCAGTGCGGGGACTAGCGCCCTCGGGGAGCTGTTTTTT; cdr3_aa: CASSAGTSALGELFF
d_call: NA; v_call: TRBV6-1; j_call: TRBJ1-5; clone_size: NA; cdr3_nt: TGTGCCAGCAGTGACGAAGGCAATCAGCCCCAGCATTTT; cdr3_aa: CASSDEGNQPQHF
d_call: NA; v_call: TRBV19; j_call: TRBJ1-5; clone_size: few; cdr3_nt: TGTGCCAGTAGTATTCGGCTAGACCAGCCCCAGCATTTT; cdr3_aa: CASSIRLDQPQHF
d_call: NA; v_call: TRBV3-1/TRBV3-2; j_call: TRBJ2-7; clone_size: NA; cdr3_nt: TGTGCCAGCAGCCAAGATGTCGGACAGTCCTACGAGCAGTACTTC; cdr3_aa: CASSQDVGQSYEQYF
d_call: TRBD1; v_call: TRBV6-5; j_call: TRBJ2-2; clone_size: once; cdr3_nt: TGTGCCAGCAGTTACGGGGACAGGGTTGGCGGGGAGCTGTTTTTT; cdr3_aa: CASSYGDRVGGELFF
d_call: NA; v_call: TRBV4-1; j_call: TRBJ2-7; clone_size: NA; cdr3_nt: TGCGCCAGCAGCCCTCCGGGTCCCTACGAGCAGTACTTC; cdr3_aa: CASSPPGPYEQYF
d_call: NA; v_call: TRBV30; j_call: TRBJ2-1; clone_size: NA; cdr3_nt: TGTGCCTGGGGGGGTTCCAATGAGCAGTTCTTC; cdr3_aa: CAWGGSNEQFF
d_call: TRBD1; v_call: TRBV28; j_call: TRBJ1-3; clone_size: NA; cdr3_nt: TGTGCCAGCAGCGGGACAGGACAAAGGGGGCAATCAAGAAACACCATATATTTT; cdr3_aa: CASSGTGQRGQSRNTIYF
d_call: NA; v_call: TRBV6-2/TRBV6-3; j_call: TRBJ2-1; clone_size: few; cdr3_nt: TGTGCCAGCAGTTACCCTGGGTGGGGCAATGAGCAGTTCTTC; cdr3_aa: CASSYPGWGNEQFF